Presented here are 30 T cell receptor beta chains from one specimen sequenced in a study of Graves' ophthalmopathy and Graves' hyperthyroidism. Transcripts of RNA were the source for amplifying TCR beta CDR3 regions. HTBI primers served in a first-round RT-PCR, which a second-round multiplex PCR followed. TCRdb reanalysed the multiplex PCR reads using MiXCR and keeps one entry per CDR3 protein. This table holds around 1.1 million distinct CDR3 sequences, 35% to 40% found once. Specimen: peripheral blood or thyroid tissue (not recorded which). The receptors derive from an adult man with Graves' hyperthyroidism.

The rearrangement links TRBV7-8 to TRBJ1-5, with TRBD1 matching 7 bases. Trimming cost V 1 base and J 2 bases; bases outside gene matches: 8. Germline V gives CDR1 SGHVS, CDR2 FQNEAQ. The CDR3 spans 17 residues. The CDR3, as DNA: TGTGCCAGCAGCTTAGGGGGCAGGGGGGCGGGCAATCAGCCCCAGCATTTT. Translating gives CASSLGGRGAGNQPQHF.

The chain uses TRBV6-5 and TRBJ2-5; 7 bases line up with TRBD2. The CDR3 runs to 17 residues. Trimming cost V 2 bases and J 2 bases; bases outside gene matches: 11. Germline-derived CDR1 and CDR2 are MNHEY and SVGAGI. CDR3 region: CASSYAREGRWQETQYF. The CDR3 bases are TGTGCCAGCAGTTACGCCAGGGAGGGAAGGTGGCAAGAGACCCAGTACTTC.

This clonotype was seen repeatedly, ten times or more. CDR3 coding DNA: TGCAGCGTTCGGGATGTCTATGGCTACACCTTC. Protein product: CSVRDVYGYTF. The chain couples TRBV29-1 to TRBJ1-2; D remains ambiguous. V lost 5 bases and J 4 bases, leaving 8 bases between the germline ends. Germline values: CDR1 SQVTM, CDR2 ANQGSEA. The CDR3 totals 11 residues.

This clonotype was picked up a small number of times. DNA of the CDR3: TGTGCCAGCAGCCTCAATTCAGGGGGAAACACCATATATTTT. Its translation is CASSLNSGGNTIYF. V gene TRBV3-1 combines with J gene TRBJ1-3; possibly TRBD1 for D (5 bases). Germline V gene lookup returns CDR1 LGHDT and CDR2 YNNKEL (reference sequence). Trimming shortened V by 4 bases and J by 4 bases, and 11 bases separated the two germline ends. This CDR3 spans 14 amino acids.

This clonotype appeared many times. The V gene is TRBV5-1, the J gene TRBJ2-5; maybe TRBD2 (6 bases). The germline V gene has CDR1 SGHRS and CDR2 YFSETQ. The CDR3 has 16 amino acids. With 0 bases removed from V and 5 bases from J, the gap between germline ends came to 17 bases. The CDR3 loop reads CASSLEVAPREETQYF. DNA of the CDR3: TGCGCCAGCAGCTTGGAAGTGGCACCCCGGGAGGAGACCCAGTACTTC.

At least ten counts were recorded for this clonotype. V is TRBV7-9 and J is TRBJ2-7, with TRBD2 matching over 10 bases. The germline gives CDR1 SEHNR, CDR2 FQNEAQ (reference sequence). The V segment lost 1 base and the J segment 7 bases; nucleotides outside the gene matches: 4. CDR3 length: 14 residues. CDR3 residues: CASSLGSGRGEQYF. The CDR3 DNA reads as TGTGCCAGCAGCTTAGGGAGCGGGAGGGGTGAGCAGTACTTC.

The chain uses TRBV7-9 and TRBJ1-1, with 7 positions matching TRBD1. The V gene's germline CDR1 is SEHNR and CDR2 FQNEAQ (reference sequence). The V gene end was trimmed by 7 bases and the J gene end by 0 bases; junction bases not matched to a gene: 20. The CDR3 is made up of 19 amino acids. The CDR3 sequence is CASTSPPGQPSYMNTEAFF. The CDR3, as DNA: TGTGCCAGCACCTCACCCCCGGGACAGCCATCCTACATGAACACTGAAGCTTTCTTT.

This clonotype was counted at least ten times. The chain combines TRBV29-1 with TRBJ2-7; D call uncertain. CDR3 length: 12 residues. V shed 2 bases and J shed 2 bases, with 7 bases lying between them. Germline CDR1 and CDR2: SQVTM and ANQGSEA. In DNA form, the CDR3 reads TGCAGCGTTGAAAGGGATCCCTACGAGCAGTACTTC. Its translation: CSVERDPYEQYF.

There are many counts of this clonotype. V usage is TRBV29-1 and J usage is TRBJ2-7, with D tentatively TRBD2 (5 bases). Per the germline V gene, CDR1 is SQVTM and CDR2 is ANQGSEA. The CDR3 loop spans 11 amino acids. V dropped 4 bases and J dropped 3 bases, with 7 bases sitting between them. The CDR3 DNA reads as TGCAGCGTTGGAGGGCGCTACGAGCAGTACTTC. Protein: CSVGGRYEQYF.

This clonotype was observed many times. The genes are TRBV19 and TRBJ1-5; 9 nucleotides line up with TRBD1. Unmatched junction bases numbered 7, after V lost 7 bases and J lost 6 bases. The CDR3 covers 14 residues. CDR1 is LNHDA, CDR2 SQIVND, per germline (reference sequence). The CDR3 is CASTPGQGPQPQHF. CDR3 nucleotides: TGTGCCAGTACCCCGGGACAGGGACCTCAGCCCCAGCATTTT.

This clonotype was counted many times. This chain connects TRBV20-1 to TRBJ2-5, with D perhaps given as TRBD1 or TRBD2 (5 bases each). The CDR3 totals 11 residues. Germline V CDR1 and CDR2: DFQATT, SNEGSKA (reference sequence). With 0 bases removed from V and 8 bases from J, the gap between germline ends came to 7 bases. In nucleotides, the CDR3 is TGCAGTGCTAGAGAGGGGGAAACCCAGTACTTC. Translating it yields CSAREGETQYF.

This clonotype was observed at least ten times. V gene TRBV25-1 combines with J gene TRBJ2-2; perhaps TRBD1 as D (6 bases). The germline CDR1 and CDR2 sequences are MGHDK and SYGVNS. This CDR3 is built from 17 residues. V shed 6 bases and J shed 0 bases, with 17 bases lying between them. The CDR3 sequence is CASSSVRTAANTGELFF. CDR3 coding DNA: TGTGCCAGCAGCTCCGTCCGGACAGCTGCGAACACCGGGGAGCTGTTTTTT.

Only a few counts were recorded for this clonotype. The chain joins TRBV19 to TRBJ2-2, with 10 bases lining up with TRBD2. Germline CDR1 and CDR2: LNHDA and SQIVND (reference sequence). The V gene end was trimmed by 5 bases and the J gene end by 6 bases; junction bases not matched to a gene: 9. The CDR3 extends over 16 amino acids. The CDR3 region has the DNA TGTGCCAGTAGTTTATTAGCGGGGGGCCCTCCCGGGGAGCTGTTTTTT. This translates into CASSLLAGGPPGELFF. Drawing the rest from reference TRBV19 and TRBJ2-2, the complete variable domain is DGGITQSPKYLFRKEGQNVTLSCEQNLNHDAMYWYRQDPGQGLRLIYYSQIVNDFQKGDIAEGYSVSREKKESFPLTVTSAQKNPTAFYLCASSLLAGGPPGELFFGEGSRLTVL.

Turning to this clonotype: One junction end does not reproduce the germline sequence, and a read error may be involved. The CDR3 loop reads CAIRDGTYTEAFF. DNA of the CDR3: TGTGCCATCAGGGATGGGACCTACACTGAGGCTTTCTTT. The chain employs TRBV10-3 and TRBJ1-1; D is possibly TRBD1 (5 bases). The CDR3 has 13 residues. Germline V gene lookup returns CDR1 ENHRY and CDR2 SYGVKD.

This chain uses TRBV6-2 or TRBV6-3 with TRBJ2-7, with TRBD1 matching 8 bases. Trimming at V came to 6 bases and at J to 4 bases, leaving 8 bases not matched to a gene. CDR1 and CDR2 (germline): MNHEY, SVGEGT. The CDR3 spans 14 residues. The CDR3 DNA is TGTGCCAGCAGATTCTCAGGGGGCGAATACGAGCAGTACTTC. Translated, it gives CASRFSGGEYEQYF.

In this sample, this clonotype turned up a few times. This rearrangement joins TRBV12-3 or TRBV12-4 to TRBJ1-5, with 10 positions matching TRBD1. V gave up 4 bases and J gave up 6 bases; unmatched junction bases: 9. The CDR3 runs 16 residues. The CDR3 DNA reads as TGTGCCAGCAGTTACCGGGGGACAGGGGACGGTCAGCCCCAGCATTTT. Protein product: CASSYRGTGDGQPQHF.

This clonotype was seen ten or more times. The CDR3 region is CASSGDPFNGANVLTF. CDR3 bases: TGTGCCAGCTCCGGGGACCCGTTTAATGGGGCCAACGTCCTGACTTTC. The chain has TRBV14 and TRBJ2-6, with D possibly being TRBD1 or TRBD2 (5 bases each). CDR1 and CDR2 from the germline V gene are SGHDN and FVKESK. Trimming stripped 8 bases from V and 3 bases from J, with 17 bases between. This CDR3 contains 16 residues.

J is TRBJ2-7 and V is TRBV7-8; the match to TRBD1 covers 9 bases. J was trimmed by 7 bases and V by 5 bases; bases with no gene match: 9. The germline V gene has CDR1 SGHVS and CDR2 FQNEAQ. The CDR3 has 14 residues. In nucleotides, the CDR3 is TGTGCCAGCAGCCGGCAACAGGGGGCTGGGGAGCAGTACTTC. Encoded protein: CASSRQQGAGEQYF.

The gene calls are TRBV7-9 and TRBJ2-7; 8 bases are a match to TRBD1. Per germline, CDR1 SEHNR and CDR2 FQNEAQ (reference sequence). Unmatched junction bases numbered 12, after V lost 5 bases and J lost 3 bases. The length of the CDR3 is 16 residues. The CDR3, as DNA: TGTGCCAGCAGCCCCAGGCAGGGGGCGAATCGCTACGAGCAGTACTTC. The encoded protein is CASSPRQGANRYEQYF.

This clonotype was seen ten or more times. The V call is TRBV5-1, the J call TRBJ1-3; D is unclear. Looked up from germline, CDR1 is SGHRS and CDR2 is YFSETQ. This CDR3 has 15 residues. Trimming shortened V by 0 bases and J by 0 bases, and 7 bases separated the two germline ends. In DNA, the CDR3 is TGCGCCAGCAGCTTGGGAGAATACTCTGGAAACACCATATATTTT. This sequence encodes CASSLGEYSGNTIYF.

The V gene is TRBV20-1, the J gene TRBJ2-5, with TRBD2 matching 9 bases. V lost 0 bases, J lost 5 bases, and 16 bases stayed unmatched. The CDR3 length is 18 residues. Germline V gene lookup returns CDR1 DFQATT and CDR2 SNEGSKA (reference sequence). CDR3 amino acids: CSARDMVVAGAGGETQYF. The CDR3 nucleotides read TGCAGTGCTAGAGATATGGTAGTAGCGGGGGCAGGCGGGGAGACCCAGTACTTC.

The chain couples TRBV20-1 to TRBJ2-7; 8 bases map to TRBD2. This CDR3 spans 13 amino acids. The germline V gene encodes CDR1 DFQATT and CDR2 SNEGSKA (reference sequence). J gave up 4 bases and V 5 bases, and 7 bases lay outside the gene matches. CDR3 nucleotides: TGCAGTGCTCCTCCGACTAGCGTTTACGAGCAGTACTTC. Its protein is CSAPPTSVYEQYF.

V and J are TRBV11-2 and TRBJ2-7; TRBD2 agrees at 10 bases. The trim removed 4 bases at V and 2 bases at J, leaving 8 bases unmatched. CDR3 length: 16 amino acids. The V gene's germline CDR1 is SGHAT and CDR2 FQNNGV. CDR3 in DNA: TGTGCCAGCAGCTCACTAGCGGGAACTCAGACCTACGAGCAGTACTTC. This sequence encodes CASSSLAGTQTYEQYF.

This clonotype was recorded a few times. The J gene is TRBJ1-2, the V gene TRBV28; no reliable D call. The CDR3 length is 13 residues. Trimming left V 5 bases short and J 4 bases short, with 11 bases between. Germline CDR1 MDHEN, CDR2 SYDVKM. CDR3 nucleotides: TGTGCCAGCAGTCTGATTCCCCGCTATGGCTACACCTTC. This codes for CASSLIPRYGYTF.

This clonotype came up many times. CDR3 in DNA: TGTGCCAGCAGCCCTTGGACAGGAGAGACCCAGTACTTC. This encodes CASSPWTGETQYF. The V gene is TRBV7-9, the J gene TRBJ2-5, with TRBD1 matching over 7 bases. The CDR3 loop spans 13 amino acids. Germline V lookup: CDR1 SEHNR, CDR2 FQNEAQ (reference sequence). V lost 5 bases and J lost 4; bases outside the gene matches: 4. The whole variable domain, remainder taken from reference TRBV7-9 and TRBJ2-5, is DTGVSQNPRHKITKRGQNVTFRCDPISEHNRLYWYRQTLGQGPEFLTYFQNEAQLEKSRLLSDRFSAERPKGSFSTLEIQRTEQGDSAMYLCASSPWTGETQYFGPGTRLLVL.

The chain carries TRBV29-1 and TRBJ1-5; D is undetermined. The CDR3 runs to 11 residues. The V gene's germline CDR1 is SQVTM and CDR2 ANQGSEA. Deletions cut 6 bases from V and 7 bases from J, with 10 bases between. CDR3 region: CSVLRGQPQHF. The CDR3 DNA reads TGCAGCGTGCTGCGTGGGCAGCCCCAGCATTTT.

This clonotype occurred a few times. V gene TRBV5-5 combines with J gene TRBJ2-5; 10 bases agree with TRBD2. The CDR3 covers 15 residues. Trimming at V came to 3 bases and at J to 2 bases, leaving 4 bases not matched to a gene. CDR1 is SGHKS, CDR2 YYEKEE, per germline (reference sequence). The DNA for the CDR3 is TGTGCCAGCAGCTCGGGACTAGCGTCGCAAGAGACCCAGTACTTC. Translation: CASSSGLASQETQYF.

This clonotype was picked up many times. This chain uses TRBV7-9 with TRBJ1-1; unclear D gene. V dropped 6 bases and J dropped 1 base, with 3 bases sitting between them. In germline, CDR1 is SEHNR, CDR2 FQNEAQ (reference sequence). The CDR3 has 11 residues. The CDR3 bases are TGTGCCAGCAGTGCGAACACTGAAGCTTTCTTT. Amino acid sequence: CASSANTEAFF.

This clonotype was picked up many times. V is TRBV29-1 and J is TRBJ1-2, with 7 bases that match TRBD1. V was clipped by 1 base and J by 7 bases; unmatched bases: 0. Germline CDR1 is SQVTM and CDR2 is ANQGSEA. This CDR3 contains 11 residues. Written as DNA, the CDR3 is TGCAGCGTTGAAGGGGACAGTGGCTACACCTTC. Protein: CSVEGDSGYTF.

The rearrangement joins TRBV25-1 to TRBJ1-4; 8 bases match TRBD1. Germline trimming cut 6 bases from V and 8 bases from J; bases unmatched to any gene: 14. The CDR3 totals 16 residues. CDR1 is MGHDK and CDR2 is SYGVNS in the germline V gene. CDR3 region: CASRPLGQGYGEKLFF. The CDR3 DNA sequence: TGTGCCAGCAGACCTCTCGGACAGGGCTATGGCGAAAAACTGTTTTTT.